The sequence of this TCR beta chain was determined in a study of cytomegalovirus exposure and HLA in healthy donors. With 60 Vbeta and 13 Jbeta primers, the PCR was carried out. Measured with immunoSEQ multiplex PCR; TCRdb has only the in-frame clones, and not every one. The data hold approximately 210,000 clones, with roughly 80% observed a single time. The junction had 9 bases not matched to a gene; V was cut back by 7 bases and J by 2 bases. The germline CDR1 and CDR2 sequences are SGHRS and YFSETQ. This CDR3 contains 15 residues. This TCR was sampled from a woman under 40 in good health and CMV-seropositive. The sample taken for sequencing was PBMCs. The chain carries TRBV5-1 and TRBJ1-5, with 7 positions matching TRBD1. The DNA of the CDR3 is TGCGCCAGCTCCGCAGGGGGGAGTGGCAATCAGCCCCAGCATTTT. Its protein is CASSAGGSGNQPQHF.